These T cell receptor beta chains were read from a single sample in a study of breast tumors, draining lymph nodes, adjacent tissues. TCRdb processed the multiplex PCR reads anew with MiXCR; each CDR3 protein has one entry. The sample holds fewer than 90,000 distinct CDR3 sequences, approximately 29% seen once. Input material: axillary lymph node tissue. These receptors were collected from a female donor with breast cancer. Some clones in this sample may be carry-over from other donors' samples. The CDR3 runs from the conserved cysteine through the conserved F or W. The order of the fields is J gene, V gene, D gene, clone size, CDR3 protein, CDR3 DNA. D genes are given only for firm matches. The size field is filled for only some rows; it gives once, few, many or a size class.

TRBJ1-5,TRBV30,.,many,CAWSVQSGPQHF,TGTGCCTGGAGTGTACAGTCTGGGCCCCAGCATTTT
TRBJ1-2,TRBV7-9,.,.,CASSLADTNRYTF,TGTGCCAGCAGCTTAGCGGACACCAACCGCTACACCTTC
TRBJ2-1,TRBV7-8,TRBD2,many,CASSTTSGFYGEQFF,TGTGCCAGCAGCACGACTAGCGGGTTTTACGGTGAGCAGTTCTTC
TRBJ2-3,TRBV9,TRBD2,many,CASSARLAGEEDTQYF,TGTGCCAGCAGCGCACGACTAGCGGGAGAAGAAGATACGCAGTATTTT
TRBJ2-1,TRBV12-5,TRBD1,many,CASGPAGTGSDEQFF,TGTGCTAGTGGTCCTGCCGGGACAGGTAGCGATGAGCAGTTCTTC
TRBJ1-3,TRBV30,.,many,CAWDTDSGNTIYF,TGTGCCTGGGACACCGACTCTGGAAACACCATATATTTT
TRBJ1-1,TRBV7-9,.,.,CASSPDSYHTEAFF,TGTGCCAGCAGCCCGGACAGTTATCACACTGAAGCTTTCTTT
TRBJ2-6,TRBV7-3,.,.,CASSLRPRDMSAGANVLTF,TGTGCCAGCAGCTTACGCCCCCGGGACATGTCAGCTGGGGCCAACGTCCTGACTTTC
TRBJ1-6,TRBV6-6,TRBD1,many,CASRRDREYGPLHF,TGTGCCAGCAGGAGGGACAGGGAGTATGGACCCCTCCACTTT
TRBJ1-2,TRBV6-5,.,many,CASSLDRTYGYTF,TGTGCCAGCAGCCTCGACAGGACCTATGGCTACACCTTC
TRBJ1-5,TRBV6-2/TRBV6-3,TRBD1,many,CASSFAGTGAQPQHF,TGTGCCAGCAGTTTTGCCGGGACAGGGGCTCAGCCCCAGCATTTT
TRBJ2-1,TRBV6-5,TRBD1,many,CASSWDRSLYNEQFF,TGTGCCAGCAGTTGGGACAGATCTCTCTACAATGAGCAGTTCTTC
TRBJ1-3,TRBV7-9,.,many,CASSSLGQALGNTIYF,TGTGCCAGCAGCTCCCTAGGGCAGGCTCTCGGAAACACCATATATTTT
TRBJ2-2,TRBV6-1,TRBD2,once,CASQREGASSPGELFF,TGTGCCAGCCAGCGGGAGGGGGCGTCGAGCCCCGGGGAGCTGTTTTTT
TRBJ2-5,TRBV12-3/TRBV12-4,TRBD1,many,CASRDDRGSETQYF,TGTGCCAGCAGAGACGACAGGGGTAGTGAGACCCAGTACTTC
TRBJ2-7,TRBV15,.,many,CATSPGDRGYEQYF,TGTGCCACCAGCCCTGGGGATAGGGGGTACGAGCAGTACTTC
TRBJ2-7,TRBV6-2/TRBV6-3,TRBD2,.,CCSSQPLAGAVEQYF,TGTTGCAGCAGTCAGCCGCTAGCGGGAGCCGTGGAGCAGTACTTC
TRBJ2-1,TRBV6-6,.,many,CASSPPPTDNRPDEQFF,TGTGCCAGCAGCCCCCCCCCGACAGACAACCGGCCCGATGAGCAGTTCTTC
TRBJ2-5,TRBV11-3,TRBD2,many,CASSLGTSGEQETQYF,TGTGCCAGCAGCTTAGGTACTAGCGGGGAACAAGAGACCCAGTACTTC
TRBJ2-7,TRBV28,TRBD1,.,CASSYQDRVVHEQYF,TGTGCCAGCAGTTACCAAGACAGGGTAGTACACGAGCAGTACTTC
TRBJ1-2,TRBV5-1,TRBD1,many,CASREGTGNYGYTF,TGCGCCAGCAGGGAGGGGACAGGGAACTATGGCTACACCTTC
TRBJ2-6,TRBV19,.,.,CASISGANVLTF,TGTGCCAGTATCTCCGGGGCCAACGTCCTGACTTTC
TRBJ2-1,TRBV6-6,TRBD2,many,CASSSGLAGYNEQFF,TGTGCCAGCTCCTCGGGACTAGCGGGCTACAATGAGCAGTTCTTC
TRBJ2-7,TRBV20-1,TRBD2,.,CSVSIAGRYAQYF,TGCAGTGTTAGTATAGCGGGCCGCTACGCGCAGTACTTC
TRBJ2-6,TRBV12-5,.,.,CASGLVGANVLTF,TGTGCTAGTGGTTTAGTTGGGGCCAACGTCCTGACTTTC